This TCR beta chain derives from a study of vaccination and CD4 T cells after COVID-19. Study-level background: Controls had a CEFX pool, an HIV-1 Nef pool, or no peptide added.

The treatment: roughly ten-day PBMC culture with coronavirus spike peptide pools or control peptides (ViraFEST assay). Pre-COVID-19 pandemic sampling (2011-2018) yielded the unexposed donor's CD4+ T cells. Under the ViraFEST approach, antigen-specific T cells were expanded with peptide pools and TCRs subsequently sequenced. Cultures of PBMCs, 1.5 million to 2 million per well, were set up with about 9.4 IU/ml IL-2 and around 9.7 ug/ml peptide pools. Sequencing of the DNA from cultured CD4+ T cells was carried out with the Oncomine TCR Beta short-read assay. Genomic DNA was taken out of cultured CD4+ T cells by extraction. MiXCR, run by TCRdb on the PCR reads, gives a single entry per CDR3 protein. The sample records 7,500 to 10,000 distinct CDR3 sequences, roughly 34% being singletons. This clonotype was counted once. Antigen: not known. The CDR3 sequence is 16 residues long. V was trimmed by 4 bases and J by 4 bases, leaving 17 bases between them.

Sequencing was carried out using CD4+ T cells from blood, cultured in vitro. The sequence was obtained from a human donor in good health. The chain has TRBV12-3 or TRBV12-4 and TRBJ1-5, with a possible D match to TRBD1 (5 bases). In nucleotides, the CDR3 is TGTGCCAGCAGTTCCACCGGGGCTCCCTTTAATCAGCCCCAGCATTTT. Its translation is CASSSTGAPFNQPQHF.